This T cell receptor beta chain was sequenced for a study of blood T cell repertoires in COVID-19. Study background: Acute-phase and convalescent COVID-19 samples originated in the United States, Italy and Spain. PBMCs, B-cell-depleted T cells, or T cells provided the cDNA or gDNA that made up the material.

Germline V lookup: CDR1 MGHRA, CDR2 YSYEKL. This CDR3 has 17 amino acids. Losses at the gene ends were 0 bases for V and 4 bases for J; bases not matched to a gene: 9. Assay used: immunoSEQ multiplex PCR; TCRdb lists only in-frame clones, some missing. The sample records tens of thousands of clones, 70% to 90% being singletons. The clonotype was recovered from a human donor in a cohort sampled during active COVID-19. The chain joins TRBV4-1 to TRBJ1-1, with 9 positions matching TRBD1. The sample consisted of peripheral blood. The CDR3 nucleotides read TGCGCCAGCAGCCAAGATGGGTTGGACAGGGGACGCACTGAAGCTTTCTTT. It translates to CASSQDGLDRGRTEAFF.